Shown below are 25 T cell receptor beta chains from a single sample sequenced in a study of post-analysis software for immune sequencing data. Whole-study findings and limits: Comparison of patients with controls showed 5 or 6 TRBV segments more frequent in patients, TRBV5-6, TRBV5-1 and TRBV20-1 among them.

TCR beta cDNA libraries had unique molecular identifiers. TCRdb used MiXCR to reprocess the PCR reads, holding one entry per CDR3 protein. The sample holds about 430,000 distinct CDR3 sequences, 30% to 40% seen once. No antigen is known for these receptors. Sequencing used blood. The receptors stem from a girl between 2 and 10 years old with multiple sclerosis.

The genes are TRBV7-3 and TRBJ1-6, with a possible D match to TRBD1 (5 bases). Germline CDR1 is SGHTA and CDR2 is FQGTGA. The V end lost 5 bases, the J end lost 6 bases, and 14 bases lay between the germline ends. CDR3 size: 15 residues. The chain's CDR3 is CASSKGYSPNSPLHF. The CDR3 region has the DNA TGTGCCAGCAGCAAGGGGTACAGCCCTAATTCACCCCTCCACTTT.

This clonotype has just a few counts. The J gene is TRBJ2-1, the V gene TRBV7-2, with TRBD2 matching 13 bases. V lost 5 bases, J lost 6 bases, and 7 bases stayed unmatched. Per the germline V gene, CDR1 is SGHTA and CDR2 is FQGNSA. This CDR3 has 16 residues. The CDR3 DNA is TGTGCCAGCAGCAAACCCGGACTAGCGGGGGCCAATGAGCAGTTCTTC. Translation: CASSKPGLAGANEQFF.

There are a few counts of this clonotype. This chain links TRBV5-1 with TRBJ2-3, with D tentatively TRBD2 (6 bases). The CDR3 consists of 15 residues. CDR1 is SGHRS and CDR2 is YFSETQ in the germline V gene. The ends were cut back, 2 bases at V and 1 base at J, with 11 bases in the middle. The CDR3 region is CASSFRAGGTDTQYF. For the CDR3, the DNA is TGCGCCAGCAGCTTTAGAGCGGGTGGCACAGATACGCAGTATTTT.

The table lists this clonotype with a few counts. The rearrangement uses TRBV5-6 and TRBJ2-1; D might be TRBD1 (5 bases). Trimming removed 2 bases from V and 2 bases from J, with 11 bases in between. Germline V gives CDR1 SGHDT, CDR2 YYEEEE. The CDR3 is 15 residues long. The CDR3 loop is CASSFRRTTYNEQFF. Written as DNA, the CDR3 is TGTGCCAGCAGCTTTCGACGGACAACCTACAATGAGCAGTTCTTC.

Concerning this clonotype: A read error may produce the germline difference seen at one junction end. The CDR3 is CNARESGHSYNEQFF. The CDR3, as DNA: TGCAATGCTAGAGAGTCAGGGCACTCCTACAATGAGCAGTTCTTC. The chain links TRBV20-1 to TRBJ2-1; perhaps TRBD1 as D (5 bases). The length of the CDR3 is 15 residues. The germline V gene encodes CDR1 DFQATT and CDR2 SNEGSKA (reference sequence).

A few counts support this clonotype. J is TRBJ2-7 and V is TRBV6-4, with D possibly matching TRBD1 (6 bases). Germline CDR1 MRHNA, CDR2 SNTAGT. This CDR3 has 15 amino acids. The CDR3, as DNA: TGTACCGGCAGTGACCCCGGACAGTCCTCCTACGAGCAGTACTTC. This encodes CTGSDPGQSSYEQYF.

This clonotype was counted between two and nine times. The CDR3 DNA is TGCAGCGTGGGGGTCCACGGGGATACGCAGTATTTT. Its protein product is CSVGVHGDTQYF. The V gene is TRBV29-1, the J gene TRBJ2-3; D tentatively reads TRBD1 or TRBD2 (5 bases each). Trimming removed 6 bases from V and 6 bases from J, with 13 bases in between. The length of the CDR3 is 12 residues. The germline CDR1 and CDR2 sequences are SQVTM and ANQGSEA.

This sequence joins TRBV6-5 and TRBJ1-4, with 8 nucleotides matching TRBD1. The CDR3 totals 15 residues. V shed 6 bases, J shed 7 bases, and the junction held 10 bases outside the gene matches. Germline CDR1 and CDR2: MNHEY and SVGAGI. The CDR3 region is CASRAQGALLEKLFF. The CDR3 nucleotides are TGTGCCAGCAGGGCTCAGGGGGCATTGCTTGAAAAACTGTTTTTT.

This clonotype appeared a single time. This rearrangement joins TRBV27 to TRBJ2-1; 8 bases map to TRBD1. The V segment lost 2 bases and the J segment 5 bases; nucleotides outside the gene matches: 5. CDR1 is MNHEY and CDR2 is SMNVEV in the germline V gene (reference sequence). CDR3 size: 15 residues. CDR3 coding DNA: TGTGCCAGCAGTTTACAGGACAGGGCCAACAATGAGCAGTTCTTC. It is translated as CASSLQDRANNEQFF.

The CDR3 here is CSAALADPIHNEQFF. CDR3 nucleotide sequence: TGCAGTGCTGCCCTGGCAGACCCGATTCACAATGAGCAGTTCTTC. The chain has TRBV20-1 and TRBJ2-1; D is undetermined. Germline V gene sequence: CDR1 DFQATT, CDR2 SNEGSKA (reference sequence). This CDR3 region has 15 residues. Trimming shortened V by 5 bases and J by 5 bases, and 19 bases separated the two germline ends.

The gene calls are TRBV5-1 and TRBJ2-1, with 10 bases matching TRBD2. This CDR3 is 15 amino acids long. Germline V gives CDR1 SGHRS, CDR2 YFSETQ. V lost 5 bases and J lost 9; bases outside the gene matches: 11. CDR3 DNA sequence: TGCGCCAGCAGAGGATGGGTAGCGGGAGGAAGTGAGCAGTTCTTC. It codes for CASRGWVAGGSEQFF.

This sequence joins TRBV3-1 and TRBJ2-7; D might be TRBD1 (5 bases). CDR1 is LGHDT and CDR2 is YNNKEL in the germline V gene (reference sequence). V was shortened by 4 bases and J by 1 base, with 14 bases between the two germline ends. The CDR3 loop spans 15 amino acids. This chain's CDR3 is CASSPLDTPSYEQYF. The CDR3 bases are TGTGCCAGCAGCCCCCTGGACACTCCTTCCTACGAGCAGTACTTC.

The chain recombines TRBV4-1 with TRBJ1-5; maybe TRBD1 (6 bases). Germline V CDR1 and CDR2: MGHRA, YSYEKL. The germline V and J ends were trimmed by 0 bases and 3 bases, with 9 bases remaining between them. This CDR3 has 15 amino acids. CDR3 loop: CASSQDRGYNQPQHF. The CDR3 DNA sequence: TGCGCCAGCAGCCAAGACAGGGGCTACAATCAGCCCCAGCATTTT.

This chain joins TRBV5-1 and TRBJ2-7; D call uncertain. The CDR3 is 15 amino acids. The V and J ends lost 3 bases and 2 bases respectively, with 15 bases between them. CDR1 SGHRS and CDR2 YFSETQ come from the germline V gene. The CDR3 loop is CASSSRGTPTYEQYF. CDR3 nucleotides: TGCGCCAGCAGCTCTCGAGGCACTCCTACCTACGAGCAGTACTTC.

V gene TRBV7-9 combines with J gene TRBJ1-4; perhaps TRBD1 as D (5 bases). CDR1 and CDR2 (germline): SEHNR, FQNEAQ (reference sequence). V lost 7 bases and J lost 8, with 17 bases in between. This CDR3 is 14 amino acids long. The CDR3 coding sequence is TGTGCCAGCAATACAGGAGCACTCGGGGAAAAACTGTTTTTT. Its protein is CASNTGALGEKLFF.

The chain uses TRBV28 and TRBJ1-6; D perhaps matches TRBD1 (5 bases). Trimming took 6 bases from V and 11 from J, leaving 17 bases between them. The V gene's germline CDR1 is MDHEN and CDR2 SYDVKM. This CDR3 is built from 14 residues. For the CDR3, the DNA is TGTGCCAGCAGACGCGGGGCGGGAATGGCACCCCTCCACTTT. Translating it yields CASRRGAGMAPLHF.

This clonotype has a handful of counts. CDR3 sequence reads: CASSLGRGQGWPEQYF. DNA for the CDR3: TGTGCCAGCAGCTTGGGTCGTGGTCAGGGGTGGCCCGAGCAGTACTTC. The chain has TRBV5-6 and TRBJ2-7; TRBD1 might be the D (6 bases). The germline V gene has CDR1 SGHDT and CDR2 YYEEEE. V was cut by 0 bases and J by 6 bases, with 19 bases left in between. The CDR3 runs 16 residues.

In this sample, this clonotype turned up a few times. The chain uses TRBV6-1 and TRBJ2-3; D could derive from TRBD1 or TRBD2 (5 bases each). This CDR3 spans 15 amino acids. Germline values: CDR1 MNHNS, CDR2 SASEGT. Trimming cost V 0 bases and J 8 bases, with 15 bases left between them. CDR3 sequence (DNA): TGTGCCAGCAGTGAAGCCATCGGATGGGACGGTACGCAGTATTTT. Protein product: CASSEAIGWDGTQYF.

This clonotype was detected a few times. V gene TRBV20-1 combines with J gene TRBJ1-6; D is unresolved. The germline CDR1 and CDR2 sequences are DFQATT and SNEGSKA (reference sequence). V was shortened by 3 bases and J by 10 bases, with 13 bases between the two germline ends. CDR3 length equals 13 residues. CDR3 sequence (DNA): TGCAGTGCTAGCCGGGATCCGAGATCACCCCTCCACTTT. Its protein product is CSASRDPRSPLHF.

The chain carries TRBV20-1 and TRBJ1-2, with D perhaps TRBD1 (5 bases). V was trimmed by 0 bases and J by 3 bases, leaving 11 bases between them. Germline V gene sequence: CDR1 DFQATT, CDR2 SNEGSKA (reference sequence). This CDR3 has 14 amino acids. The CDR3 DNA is TGCAGTGCTAGAGATCTCGGGACGGACTATGGCTACACCTTC. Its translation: CSARDLGTDYGYTF.

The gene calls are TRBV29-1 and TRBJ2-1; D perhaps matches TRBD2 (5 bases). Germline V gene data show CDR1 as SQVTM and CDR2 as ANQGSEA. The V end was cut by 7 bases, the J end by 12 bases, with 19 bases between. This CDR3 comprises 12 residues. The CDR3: CSDHQGGGGQFF. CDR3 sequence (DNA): TGCAGCGACCACCAAGGAGGTGGCGGGCAGTTCTTC.

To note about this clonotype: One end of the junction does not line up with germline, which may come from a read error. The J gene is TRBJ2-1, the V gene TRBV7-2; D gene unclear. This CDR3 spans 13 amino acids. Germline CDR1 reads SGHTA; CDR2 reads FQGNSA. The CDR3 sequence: CACSLNRRYEQFF. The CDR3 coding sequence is TGTGCCTGCAGCTTAAATAGGCGCTATGAGCAGTTCTTC.

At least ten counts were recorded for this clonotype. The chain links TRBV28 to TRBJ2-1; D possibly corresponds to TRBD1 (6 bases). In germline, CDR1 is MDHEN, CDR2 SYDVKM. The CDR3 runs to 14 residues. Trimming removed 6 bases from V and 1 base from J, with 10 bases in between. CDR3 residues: CASSAQGSYNEQFF. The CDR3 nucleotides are TGTGCCAGCAGCGCACAGGGTTCCTACAATGAGCAGTTCTTC.

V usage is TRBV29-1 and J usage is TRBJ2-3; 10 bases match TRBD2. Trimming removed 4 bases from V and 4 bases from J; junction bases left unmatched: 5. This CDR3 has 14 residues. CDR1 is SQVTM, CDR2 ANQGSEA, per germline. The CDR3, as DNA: TGCAGCGTTGTAAGCGGGAGGGGGGCAGATACGCAGTATTTT. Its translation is CSVVSGRGADTQYF.

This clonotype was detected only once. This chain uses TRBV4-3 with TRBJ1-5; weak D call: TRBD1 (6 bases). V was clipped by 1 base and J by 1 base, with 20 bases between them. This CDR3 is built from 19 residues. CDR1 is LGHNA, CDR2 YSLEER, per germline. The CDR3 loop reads CASSQVINLETGSNQPQHF. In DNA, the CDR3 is TGCGCCAGCAGCCAAGTAATTAATCTGGAGACAGGCAGCAATCAGCCCCAGCATTTT.